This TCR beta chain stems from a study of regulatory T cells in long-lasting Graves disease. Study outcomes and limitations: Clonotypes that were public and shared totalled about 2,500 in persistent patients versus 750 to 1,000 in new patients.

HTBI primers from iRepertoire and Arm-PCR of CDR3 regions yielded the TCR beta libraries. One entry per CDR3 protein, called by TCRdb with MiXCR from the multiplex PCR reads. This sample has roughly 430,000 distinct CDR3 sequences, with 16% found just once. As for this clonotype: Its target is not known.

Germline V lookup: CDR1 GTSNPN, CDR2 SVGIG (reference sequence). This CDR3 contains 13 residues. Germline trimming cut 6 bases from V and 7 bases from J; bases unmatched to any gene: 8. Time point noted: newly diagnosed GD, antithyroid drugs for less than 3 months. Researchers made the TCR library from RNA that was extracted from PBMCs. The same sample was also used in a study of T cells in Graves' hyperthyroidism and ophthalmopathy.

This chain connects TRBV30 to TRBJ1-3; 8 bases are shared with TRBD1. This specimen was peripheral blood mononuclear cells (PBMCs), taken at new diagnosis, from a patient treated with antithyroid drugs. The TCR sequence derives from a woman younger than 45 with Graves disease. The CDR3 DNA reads TGTGCCTGCCCGACAGGGGTGGGGAACACCATATATTTT. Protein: CACPTGVGNTIYF. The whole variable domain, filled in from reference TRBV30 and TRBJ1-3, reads SQTIHQWPATLVQPVGSPLSLECTVEGTSNPNLYWYRQAAGRGLQLLFYSVGIGQISSEVPQNLSASRPQDRQFILSSKKLLLSDSGFYLCACPTGVGNTIYFGEGSWLTVV.